The subject of this entry is one TCR beta chain. Antigen specificity is unknown. The data stem from a study of shared clonotypes between healthy human individuals. Study outcomes and limitations: When naive CD4 clonotypes were compared across a handful of donors, around 5% were shared.

Deep was the level at which the assay was run. The table came from immunoSEQ multiplex PCR; TCRdb's copy has only in-frame clones and leaves some out. The repertoire holds millions of clones, about 92% seen once, with 1.5% to 2% in the top ten. Terminally differentiated effector memory CD45RA+ cells were left out of the naive CD8 fraction, which was CD45RO-negative and positively selected for CCR7. All of the donors resided in Nashville, Tennessee, and each was a Caucasian adult. V lost 1 base and J lost 1, with 10 bases in between. Germline V gives CDR1 SGHVS, CDR2 FNYEAQ. This CDR3 comprises 15 residues.

The sequenced sample was naive CD8+ T cells from PBMCs. This clonotype was obtained from a man younger than 35 in good health. Some clones in this sample may be carry-over from other donors' samples. The V gene is TRBV7-6, the J gene TRBJ1-1; TRBD1 might be the D (6 bases). The CDR3 reads CASSLVVTGNTEAFF. DNA of the CDR3: TGTGCCAGCAGCTTAGTGGTGACAGGGAACACTGAAGCTTTCTTT.